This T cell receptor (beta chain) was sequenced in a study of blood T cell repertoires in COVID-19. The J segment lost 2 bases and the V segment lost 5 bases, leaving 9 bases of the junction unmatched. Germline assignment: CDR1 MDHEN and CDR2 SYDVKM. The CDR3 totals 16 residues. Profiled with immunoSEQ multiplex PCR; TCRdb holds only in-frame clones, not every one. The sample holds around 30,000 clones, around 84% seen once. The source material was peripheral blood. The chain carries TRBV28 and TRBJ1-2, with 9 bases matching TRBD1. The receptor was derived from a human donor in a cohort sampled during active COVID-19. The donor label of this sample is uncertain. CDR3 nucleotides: TGTGCCAGCAGTCCCTCAGGACAGGGGAAGAACTATGGCTACACCTTC. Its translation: CASSPSGQGKNYGYTF.